This is a list of T cell receptor beta chains from one sample in a study of shared clonotypes between healthy human individuals. Libraries were prepared by immunoSEQ multiplex PCR; TCRdb keeps only in-frame clonotypes and omits some of them. The table includes around 940,000 clones, over 60% detected once. Sequenced input: memory CD4+ T cells sorted from blood. The source of these receptors is a man aged 18 to 30 in good health. Each CDR3 is given with its conserved first and last residue. The order of the fields is D gene, V gene, clone size, J gene, CDR3 DNA, CDR3 protein. The D gene is left open where the match is weak. For some rows the clone size is stated as once, few or many, or as a class when expanded; others skip it.

NA	TRBV9	NA	TRBJ1-6	TGTGCCAGCAGCGCCCCGGGGGAGGGCACTAATTCACCCCTCCACTTT	CASSAPGEGTNSPLHF
NA	TRBV5-1	few	TRBJ2-7	TGCGCCAGCAGCTTGTTTGTGGGGCAGACCTACGAGCAGTACTTC	CASSLFVGQTYEQYF
NA	TRBV9	NA	TRBJ2-7	TGTGCCAGCAGCCCGGCGGCCCCGGCCTACGAGCAGTACTTC	CASSPAAPAYEQYF
TRBD2	TRBV4-1	NA	TRBJ2-1	TGCGCCAGCAGCCAAGGGAGGGCTAGCGGGAGACGTGAGCAGTTCTTC	CASSQGRASGRREQFF
NA	TRBV7-9	NA	TRBJ1-5	TGTGCCAGCGGACTCGGGGGGGGTGTCGGTCAGCCCCAGCATTTT	CASGLGGGVGQPQHF
NA	TRBV5-4	few	TRBJ2-5	TGTGCCAGCAGCCCCAGGGGCCAAGAGACCCAGTACTTC	CASSPRGQETQYF
NA	TRBV6-6	NA	TRBJ2-3	TGTGCCAGCAGCCGACTAGTAACAGATACGCAGTATTTT	CASSRLVTDTQYF
NA	TRBV18	NA	TRBJ1-2	TGTGCCAGCTCACCACCGGTGACGGACTATGGCTACACCTTC	CASSPPVTDYGYTF
TRBD2	TRBV18	NA	TRBJ2-7	TGTGCCAGCTCCCCCGGACTAGCGGGAGTGGGGGAGCAGTACTTC	CASSPGLAGVGEQYF
NA	TRBV6-5	NA	TRBJ2-7	TGTGCCAGCAGTTACCGCGGGGGCCCCTACGAGCAGTACTTC	CASSYRGGPYEQYF
NA	TRBV25-1	few	TRBJ1-4	TGTGCCAGCAGTGAATGGGGCAATGGGGAAAAACTGTTTTTT	CASSEWGNGEKLFF
NA	TRBV7-8	NA	TRBJ1-2	TGTGCCAGCAGCTCGGACCGGGGCTATGGCTACACCTTC	CASSSDRGYGYTF
NA	TRBV21-1	NA	TRBJ2-3	TGTGCCAGCAGCAAAGTCTCGGGGGGGTTAGATACGCAGTATTTT	CASSKVSGGLDTQYF
TRBD1	TRBV2	NA	TRBJ1-5	TGTGCCAGCAGTGGGACAGGGGGTGGTCAGCCCCAGCATTTT	CASSGTGGGQPQHF
TRBD1	TRBV5-1	NA	TRBJ1-1	TGCGCCAGCAGCTTGGGACAGGGTCAGGGGAACACTGAAGCTTTCTTT	CASSLGQGQGNTEAFF
NA	TRBV29-1	NA	TRBJ2-7	TGCAGCGTTTATGGACAGCGCTCCTACGAGCAGTACTTC	CSVYGQRSYEQYF
TRBD1	TRBV11-2	NA	TRBJ1-1	TGTGCCAGCAGCTTTCAGGGGGCGCGGACTGAAGCTTTCTTT	CASSFQGARTEAFF
NA	TRBV12-5	NA	TRBJ2-3	TGTGCTAGTGGTCCGGGACTGATGACAGATACGCAGTATTTT	CASGPGLMTDTQYF
NA	TRBV15	NA	TRBJ2-1	TGTGCCACCAGCAGCAGGGAGTGGAGTGAGCAGTTCTTC	CATSSREWSEQFF
NA	TRBV27	NA	TRBJ2-5	TGTGCCAGCAGTTTACGACAGAGCCAGGGGACCCAGTACTTC	CASSLRQSQGTQYF
NA	TRBV15	NA	TRBJ1-2	TGTGCCACCAGCAAAGTCACAGGTGGCTACACCTTC	CATSKVTGGYTF
NA	TRBV5-1	NA	TRBJ2-3	TGCGCCAGCAGGCCCGCGTTGTCCTCAACAGATACGCAGTATTTT	CASRPALSSTDTQYF
NA	TRBV7-2	once	TRBJ2-5	TGTGCCAGCAGCTTAGCAAGAAGGCAAGAGACCCAGTACTTC	CASSLARRQETQYF
TRBD2	TRBV10-3	once	TRBJ2-5	TGTGCCATCAGTGCCGGACTAGCGGGGGGCGGAGAAGAGACCCAGTACTTC	CAISAGLAGGGEETQYF
NA	TRBV6-1	NA	TRBJ1-6	TGTGGTTCACAGGAAACCTATAATTCACCCCTCCACTTT	CGSQETYNSPLHF
NA	TRBV28	once	TRBJ2-7	TGTGCCAGCATAGGTGCGGGCCTTTCCTACGAGCAGTACTTC	CASIGAGLSYEQYF
TRBD1	TRBV30	NA	TRBJ1-2	TGTGCCTCGACAGGGTCGGGCTACACCTTC	CASTGSGYTF
TRBD1	TRBV25-1	once	TRBJ1-2	TGTGCCACCCAGAGGGCAGGGGGGGCCGGTGGCTACACCTTC	CATQRAGGAGGYTF
NA	TRBV5-6	NA	TRBJ2-5	TGTGCCAGCAAAATGGGGGGCCTCCAAGAGACCCAGTACTTC	CASKMGGLQETQYF
NA	TRBV4-2	NA	TRBJ1-4	TGTGCCAGCAGTAGGGATAAGCATGAAAAACTGTTTTTT	CASSRDKHEKLFF
NA	TRBV2	NA	TRBJ2-7	TGTGCCACCTCGGGAAGCTCCTACGAGCAGTACTTC	CATSGSSYEQYF
NA	TRBV28	NA	TRBJ2-5	TGTGCCAGCAGTTTAAATAGTATAGGAGGGAAGTCCCAGTACTTC	CASSLNSIGGKSQYF
TRBD1	TRBV18	NA	TRBJ1-1	TGTGCCAGCTCACAAGGACAGGGGGCCACTGAAGCTTTCTTT	CASSQGQGATEAFF
NA	TRBV5-1	once	TRBJ1-4	TGCGCCAGCAGCTTACGGGACATAAGGAATGAAAAACTGTTTTTT	CASSLRDIRNEKLFF